Each of the 27 T cell receptor beta chains below was sequenced from the same sample in a study of glioma-infiltrating T cells after dendritic cell vaccination. Time point described: after dendritic cell vaccination, including at tumor progression/relapse. Clones were read by immunoSEQ multiplex PCR, and TCRdb kept only the in-frame ones, dropping some. Here the sample spans about 46,000 clones, approximately 90% being singletons. Material: blood, obtained after dendritic cell vaccination. Receptors were obtained from a human donor with glioblastoma.

The chain joins TRBV19 to TRBJ2-7, with TRBD1 matching 8 bases. After removal of 4 bases from V and 2 bases from J, the junction contained 4 bases not matched to a gene. The CDR3 runs 14 residues. CDR1 is LNHDA, CDR2 SQIVND, per germline (reference sequence). The DNA for the CDR3 is TGTGCCAGTAGTAGAGACAGGGGCCCCTACGAGCAGTACTTC. Residues: CASSRDRGPYEQYF. The full variable domain, completed using reference TRBV19 and TRBJ2-7, is DGGITQSPKYLFRKEGQNVTLSCEQNLNHDAMYWYRQDPGQGLRLIYYSQIVNDFQKGDIAEGYSVSREKKESFPLTVTSAQKNPTAFYLCASSRDRGPYEQYFGPGTRLTVT.

The DNA of the CDR3 is TGCGCCAGCAGCTGGCAGGGGGTGTCGGGCACTGAAGCTTTCTTT. This sequence encodes CASSWQGVSGTEAFF. This chain links TRBV5-1 with TRBJ1-1, with TRBD1 matching over 7 bases. Losses at the gene ends were 3 bases for V and 4 bases for J; bases not matched to a gene: 9. CDR1 is SGHRS, CDR2 YFSETQ, per germline. The CDR3 loop spans 15 amino acids.

The chain has TRBV6-1 and TRBJ1-1, with D maybe TRBD1 (5 bases). This CDR3 is 13 amino acids long. Deletions cut 2 bases from V and 6 bases from J, with 10 bases between. The germline V gene encodes CDR1 MNHNS and CDR2 SASEGT. The CDR3 nucleotides are TGTGCCAGCAGTGAATCTGGACAATCTGAAGCTTTCTTT. It codes for CASSESGQSEAFF.

The chain employs TRBV23-1 and TRBJ2-7; the D is unclear. TRBV23-1 is designated an ORF whose function remains uncertain. Trimming cost V 0 bases and J 3 bases, with 6 bases left between them. This CDR3 has 13 residues. CDR3: CASSQSQVYEQYF. CDR3 DNA sequence: TGCGCCAGCAGTCAATCGCAGGTCTACGAGCAGTACTTC.

The chain has TRBV27 and TRBJ1-6; D unresolved. Germline loops: CDR1 MNHEY, CDR2 SMNVEV (reference sequence). This CDR3 is 12 amino acids long. V gave up 2 bases and J gave up 13 bases, with 9 bases separating them. In DNA form, the CDR3 reads TGTGCCAGCAGTTTAGGAGGGAGGCCCCTCCACTTT. Translation gives CASSLGGRPLHF.

V gene TRBV7-2 combines with J gene TRBJ2-1, with TRBD2 matching 9 bases. The germline gives CDR1 SGHTA, CDR2 FQGNSA. This CDR3 region has 15 residues. Germline trimming cut 0 bases from V and 8 bases from J; bases unmatched to any gene: 5. CDR3 nucleotides: TGTGCCAGCAGCTTAGCCGGGACTAGCTTTCATGAGCAGTTCTTC. Its translation is CASSLAGTSFHEQFF. The variable domain in full, with the rest retrieved from reference TRBV7-2 and TRBJ2-1, is GAGVSQSPSNKVTEKGKDVELRCDPISGHTALYWYRQSLGQGLEFLIYFQGNSAPDKSGLPSDRFSAERTGGSVSTLTIQRTQQEDSAVYLCASSLAGTSFHEQFFGPGTRLTVL.

The chain is built from TRBV4-3 and TRBJ2-1; D perhaps matches TRBD2 (5 bases). The CDR3 is 15 residues long. Per the germline V gene, CDR1 is LGHNA and CDR2 is YSLEER. With 3 bases removed from V and 0 bases from J, the gap between germline ends came to 9 bases. This CDR3 reads CASSQDSSSYNEQFF. The CDR3 bases are TGCGCCAGCAGCCAGGACTCGAGCTCCTACAATGAGCAGTTCTTC.

The rearrangement uses TRBV7-3 and TRBJ2-1, with 10 bases lining up with TRBD2. J was trimmed by 8 bases and V by 4 bases; bases with no gene match: 8. CDR1 is SGHTA and CDR2 is FQGTGA in the germline V gene. The CDR3 contains 15 residues. CDR3 sequence: CASSWASGSMYEQFF. The CDR3 nucleotides read TGTGCCAGCAGCTGGGCTAGCGGGAGTATGTATGAGCAGTTCTTC.

J is TRBJ2-7 and V is TRBV28, with TRBD1 matching over 7 bases. Germline values: CDR1 MDHEN, CDR2 SYDVKM. With V trimmed by 10 bases and J by 6 bases, 15 bases remained unmatched. The CDR3 has 14 residues. This CDR3 is CAIRPPGQLSEQYF. The CDR3, as DNA: TGTGCCATCAGACCTCCGGGACAGCTTAGCGAGCAGTACTTC.

The chain uses TRBV7-9 and TRBJ1-2, with D tentatively TRBD1 (6 bases). The CDR3 length is 16 residues. Germline loops: CDR1 SEHNR, CDR2 FQNEAQ (reference sequence). V lost 2 bases and J 4 bases, leaving 17 bases between the germline ends. The CDR3 sequence is CASSLLFGGGPYGYTF. In DNA form, the CDR3 reads TGTGCCAGCAGCTTATTATTCGGCGGGGGGCCCTATGGCTACACCTTC.

The chain uses TRBV9 and TRBJ2-3, with 7 bases fitting TRBD1. This CDR3 is built from 15 residues. Germline CDR1 is SGDLS and CDR2 is YYNGEE. The trim removed 4 bases at V and 3 bases at J, leaving 8 bases unmatched. CDR3 coding DNA: TGTGCCAGCAGCATCACCGGGACAGTGACAGATACGCAGTATTTT. It specifies CASSITGTVTDTQYF.

As to this clone: Different DNA sequences within this sample yield the same CDR3. The chain recombines TRBV7-6 with TRBJ1-1; possibly TRBD1 for D (6 bases). The CDR3 consists of 15 residues. CDR1 is SGHVS, CDR2 FNYEAQ, per germline. Trimming shortened V by 4 bases and J by 2 bases, and 14 bases separated the two germline ends. The chain's CDR3 is CASSSLGTLNTEAFF. CDR3 nucleotides: TGTGCCAGCAGCTCCCTTGGGACACTTAACACTGAAGCTTTCTTT. Variable domain in full (rest from reference TRBV7-6 and TRBJ1-1): GAGVSQSPRYKVTKRGQDVALRCDPISGHVSLYWYRQALGQGPEFLTYFNYEAQQDKSGLPNDRFSAERPEGSISTLTIQRTEQRDSAMYRCASSSLGTLNTEAFFGQGTRLTVV.

V is TRBV4-1 and J is TRBJ1-2, with a possible D match to TRBD1 (5 bases). CDR1 and CDR2 from the germline V gene are MGHRA and YSYEKL. Trimming shortened V by 0 bases and J by 4 bases, and 12 bases separated the two germline ends. The CDR3 spans 15 residues. The CDR3 nucleotides read TGCGCCAGCAGCCAAGATGGGGCAGTTACCTATGGCTACACCTTC. This codes for CASSQDGAVTYGYTF.

The J gene is TRBJ2-3, the V gene TRBV2; no clear D gene. The CDR3 loop spans 14 amino acids. V gave up 3 bases and J gave up 1 base, with 8 bases separating them. Germline lookup yields CDR1 SNHLY and CDR2 FYNNEI. The CDR3 here is CASSDRVGTDTQYF. In nucleotides, the CDR3 is TGTGCCAGCAGTGATCGAGTGGGCACAGATACGCAGTATTTT.

This chain links TRBV2 with TRBJ2-2; 10 bases are shared with TRBD2. Trimming removed 3 bases from V and 7 bases from J; junction bases left unmatched: 5. CDR3 size: 15 residues. CDR1 and CDR2 (germline): SNHLY, FYNNEI. The CDR3 is CASSDLAGDVGELFF. Here the CDR3 DNA reads TGTGCCAGCAGTGATCTAGCGGGGGATGTCGGGGAGCTGTTTTTT.

This chain connects TRBV7-9 to TRBJ1-1, with 7 bases aligning to TRBD1. V was pared by 0 bases and J by 0 bases, with 4 bases of the junction left unmatched. The CDR3 extends over 16 amino acids. Germline assignment: CDR1 SEHNR and CDR2 FQNEAQ (reference sequence). The CDR3 DNA sequence: TGTGCCAGCAGCTTAGCGCAGAGGGGGCTGAACACTGAAGCTTTCTTT. It codes for CASSLAQRGLNTEAFF.

This chain links TRBV5-1 with TRBJ2-7; 11 bases agree with TRBD2. V was pared by 3 bases and J by 7 bases, with 12 bases of the junction left unmatched. Germline V lookup: CDR1 SGHRS, CDR2 YFSETQ. The CDR3 totals 16 residues. CDR3 DNA sequence: TGCGCCAGCAGCTCCATAGCGGGAGGGGGCTTGGGGGAGCAGTACTTC. This encodes CASSSIAGGGLGEQYF.

The rearrangement uses TRBV27 and TRBJ2-3; 9 nucleotides align to TRBD2. J gave up 0 bases and V 7 bases, and 14 bases lay outside the gene matches. CDR1 is MNHEY and CDR2 is SMNVEV in the germline V gene (reference sequence). There are 18 residues in the CDR3. The CDR3 here is CASISSGRPYDSTDTQYF. The CDR3 coding sequence is TGTGCCAGCATATCCAGCGGGAGGCCGTACGATAGCACAGATACGCAGTATTTT.

The J gene is TRBJ2-7, the V gene TRBV7-9; D call uncertain. Germline CDR1 and CDR2: SEHNR and FQNEAQ (reference sequence). This CDR3 contains 11 residues. V was clipped by 7 bases and J by 9 bases, with 13 bases between them. As DNA, the CDR3 is TGTGCCAGCACCTCAAGTTCGGGGCAGTACTTC. It encodes CASTSSSGQYF.

The rearrangement uses TRBV2 and TRBJ2-7; TRBD1 agrees at 11 bases. Germline lookup yields CDR1 SNHLY and CDR2 FYNNEI. The V gene end was trimmed by 7 bases and the J gene end by 1 base; junction bases not matched to a gene: 6. The CDR3 loop spans 15 amino acids. CDR3 loop: CASMKGQGVSYEQYF. In DNA form, the CDR3 reads TGTGCCAGCATGAAGGGACAGGGGGTATCCTACGAGCAGTACTTC.

As for this clone: One junction end disagrees with the germline gene, perhaps due to a read error. This chain uses TRBV7-9 with TRBJ2-3, with TRBD1 matching over 8 bases. CDR1 is SEHNR, CDR2 FQNEAQ, per germline (reference sequence). The CDR3 totals 12 residues. The CDR3 region has the DNA TGTGCCAGCAGCCTCGGGACAGGTACGCAGTATTTT. Its translation is CASSLGTGTQYF.

This sequence joins TRBV7-8 and TRBJ1-1; 7 bases are shared with TRBD1. This CDR3 has 14 residues. Trimming took 5 bases from V and 2 from J; bases not matched to a gene: 5. Germline CDR1 is SGHVS and CDR2 is FQNEAQ. CDR3 in DNA: TGTGCCAGCAGCGTAAACAGGGGCAACACTGAAGCTTTCTTT. This gives the protein CASSVNRGNTEAFF.

The DNA for the CDR3 is TGCGCCAGCGCCCTGGTGACTCAACAAGAGACCCAGTACTTC. Translation gives CASALVTQQETQYF. This chain links TRBV4-1 with TRBJ2-5; no clear D. Germline values: CDR1 MGHRA, CDR2 YSYEKL. Trimming removed 8 bases at V and 2 bases at J, with 15 bases between. This CDR3 has 14 residues.

The V gene is TRBV9, the J gene TRBJ2-3; tentatively, D is TRBD1 (5 bases). This CDR3 has 13 residues. V lost 2 bases to trimming and J lost 6 bases, with 10 bases between them. The germline gives CDR1 SGDLS, CDR2 YYNGEE. For the CDR3, the DNA is TGTGCCAGCAGCGTCTGGGGCGCGGATACGCAGTATTTT. Translation: CASSVWGADTQYF.

The chain combines TRBV11-3 with TRBJ1-2; D gene ambiguous. CDR1 SGHNT and CDR2 YENEEA come from the germline V gene. The CDR3 consists of 15 residues. Trimming shortened V by 1 base and J by 4 bases, and 13 bases separated the two germline ends. DNA for the CDR3: TGTGCCAGCAGCTTAGTCCCCCTCCCCTTCTATGGCTACACCTTC. Translated: CASSLVPLPFYGYTF.

The chain recombines TRBV30 with TRBJ1-5; no definite D call. V gave up 2 bases and J gave up 0 bases, with 11 bases separating them. In germline, CDR1 is GTSNPN, CDR2 SVGIG (reference sequence). The CDR3 is 15 residues long. The CDR3: CAWSSGRDSNQPQHF. As DNA, the CDR3 is TGTGCCTGGAGTTCCGGGAGGGATAGCAATCAGCCCCAGCATTTT.

The chain joins TRBV21-1 to TRBJ1-1; TRBD1 is taken as the D call from the table, unchecked against the DNA. TRBV21-1 is an annotated pseudogene. This CDR3 region has 15 residues. The CDR3 sequence: CASSGGTGGEMQGFF. The CDR3 nucleotides read TGTGCCAGCAGCGGGGGGACAGGGGGAGAAATGCAGGGTTTCTTT.